The 11 T cell receptor beta chains below were found in one sample sequenced in a study of blood T cells in healthy people across ages. Then a second PCR, running roughly 7 to 11 cycles, was carried out with a sample-barcoded 5' primer and a J-beta primer mix. TCRdb re-called the 5' RACE reads with MiXCR, one entry per CDR3 protein. The repertoire includes around 1,900,000 distinct CDR3 sequences, 30% to 40% of them detected once, and more than 20% sits in the top ten. The material sequenced was blood. These receptors all stem from a human donor in good health.

In this sample, this clonotype turned up many times. The chain recombines TRBV7-9 with TRBJ2-1; TRBD1 is a possible D gene (5 bases). Germline V gene lookup returns CDR1 SEHNR and CDR2 FQNEAQ (reference sequence). Trimming removed 3 bases from V and 13 bases from J, with 10 bases in between. CDR3 size: 11 residues. CDR3 loop: CASSLSREQFF. As DNA, the CDR3 is TGTGCCAGCAGCTTGAGCAGGGAACAGTTCTTC.

The table lists this clonotype with a few counts. The rearrangement uses TRBV7-9 and TRBJ2-5, with 12 bases aligning to TRBD2. In germline, CDR1 is SEHNR, CDR2 FQNEAQ (reference sequence). The CDR3 is 16 residues long. With V trimmed by 5 bases and J by 2 bases, 6 bases remained unmatched. CDR3 coding DNA: TGTGCCAGCAGCCCTACTAGCGGGGGGCATCAAGAGACCCAGTACTTC. Its translation: CASSPTSGGHQETQYF. The variable domain in full, with the rest retrieved from reference TRBV7-9 and TRBJ2-5, is DTGVSQNPRHKITKRGQNVTFRCDPISEHNRLYWYRQTLGQGPEFLTYFQNEAQLEKSRLLSDRFSAERPKGSFSTLEIQRTEQGDSAMYLCASSPTSGGHQETQYFGPGTRLLVL.

The chain has TRBV7-2 and TRBJ1-5; TRBD1 is a possible D gene (5 bases). CDR1 is SGHTA, CDR2 FQGNSA, per germline. V was shortened by 4 bases and J by 1 base, with 8 bases between the two germline ends. CDR3 size: 14 residues. CDR3 region: CASSSGSSNQPQHF. The CDR3, as DNA: TGTGCCAGCAGCTCAGGGTCCAGCAATCAGCCCCAGCATTTT.

In its sample, this clonotype was seen a few times. CDR3 in DNA: TGTGCCAGCTTAGGGTATGAAGTTGCAGATACGCAGTATTTT. This translates into CASLGYEVADTQYF. The chain joins TRBV12-3 or TRBV12-4 to TRBJ2-3; no firm D call. V was cut by 8 bases and J by 4 bases, with 16 bases left in between. CDR3 length: 14 amino acids.

Comment on this clonotype: Being one base from a much bigger clone, this may be a read error. The rearrangement links TRBV29-1 to TRBJ2-7; TRBD2 agrees at 9 bases. The CDR3 spans 14 residues. The V gene end was trimmed by 6 bases and the J gene end by 10 bases; junction bases not matched to a gene: 16. Germline-derived CDR1 and CDR2 are SQVTM and ANQGSEA. CDR3 in amino acids: CSVLPGLAKEAQYF. In DNA, the CDR3 is TGCAGCGTACTGCCGGGACTAGCAAAAGAGGCCCAGTACTTC.

The table lists this clonotype with many counts. The J gene is TRBJ2-3, the V gene TRBV24-1, with D tentatively TRBD1 or TRBD2 (6 bases each). The CDR3 is 11 residues long. The germline CDR1 and CDR2 sequences are KGHDR and SFDVKD. Trimming pared 10 bases from V and 7 bases from J, leaving 11 bases between. The CDR3 is CATGGRYTQYF. The CDR3 DNA sequence: TGTGCCACAGGGGGGAGGTATACGCAGTATTTT.

In the case of this clonotype: This may arise from a read error, as a much more abundant clone is one base away. The gene calls are TRBV18 and TRBJ2-4, with D hard to call. From germline, CDR1 is KGHSH and CDR2 LQKENI. This CDR3 has 16 amino acids. CDR3 loop: CGSSPFQTGSSSIQYF. The CDR3 DNA sequence: TGTGGCAGCTCACCATTCCAGACGGGCAGCAGTAGCATTCAGTACTTC.

This clonotype was seen many times. This rearrangement joins TRBV4-3 to TRBJ2-1; the match to TRBD1 covers 8 bases. The CDR3 is 18 residues long. The germline gives CDR1 LGHNA, CDR2 YSLEER. Unmatched junction bases numbered 17, after V lost 0 bases and J lost 10 bases. The CDR3 spells CASSQEHMGQEGIGEQFF. DNA for the CDR3: TGCGCCAGCAGCCAAGAGCACATGGGACAGGAGGGGATTGGGGAGCAGTTCTTC.

This clonotype showed up just a few times. The chain is built from TRBV4-1 and TRBJ1-5; D ambiguous. The CDR3 covers 13 residues. Germline CDR1 and CDR2: MGHRA and YSYEKL. Trimming removed 1 base from V and 4 bases from J, with 5 bases in between. The CDR3 spells CASSQVPNQPQHF. The CDR3 DNA reads as TGCGCCAGCAGCCAAGTCCCAAATCAGCCCCAGCATTTT.

This clonotype was observed at least ten times. The chain combines TRBV7-2 with TRBJ2-7; maybe TRBD2 (5 bases). Germline loops: CDR1 SGHTA, CDR2 FQGNSA. CDR3 length equals 13 residues. V was trimmed by 6 bases and J by 2 bases, leaving 11 bases between them. The CDR3 loop reads CASRLSGTYEQYF. The DNA of the CDR3 is TGTGCCAGCAGGTTAAGCGGAACCTACGAGCAGTACTTC.

The chain combines TRBV20-1 with TRBJ2-1; D possibly corresponds to TRBD2 (5 bases). This CDR3 spans 15 amino acids. The germline gives CDR1 DFQATT, CDR2 SNEGSKA (reference sequence). Trimming stripped 2 bases from V and 4 bases from J, with 15 bases between. DNA for the CDR3: TGCAGTGCTAGAAAATCCGGGATCACTTACAATGAGCAGTTCTTC. Residues: CSARKSGITYNEQFF.